This entry is about one TCR beta chain. These data come from a study of blood T cell repertoires in COVID-19. Background on the study: The United States, Italy and Spain supplied acute and convalescent COVID-19 samples. PBMCs, B-cell-depleted T cells, or T cells were the source of the cDNA or gDNA that made up the material.

Germline V gene lookup returns CDR1 MGHRA and CDR2 YSYEKL. The CDR3 runs to 15 residues. The junction had 8 bases not matched to a gene; V was cut back by 0 bases and J by 7 bases. Per the authors' pipeline: Amplification with reference gene primers provided the estimates of nucleated cell counts. The method was immunoSEQ multiplex PCR; TCRdb's version includes in-frame clones alone and lacks a portion of them. The V and J calls and clone size come from that table; D and trimming were worked out from the DNA. The top ten clones hold about 15% of a sample with a few hundred thousand clones, around 81% of them seen once. Enrolment of Seattle patients took place during active infection, and they were followed longitudinally.

The sequencing sample was made of peripheral blood. The origin of this receptor is a person aged 65 to 79 with COVID-19, enrolled during active disease. The gene calls are TRBV4-1 and TRBJ1-2, with TRBD1 identical over 7 bases. CDR3 loop: CASSQDLTGLFGYTF. CDR3 in DNA: TGCGCCAGCAGCCAAGATTTGACAGGGCTTTTTGGCTACACCTTC.